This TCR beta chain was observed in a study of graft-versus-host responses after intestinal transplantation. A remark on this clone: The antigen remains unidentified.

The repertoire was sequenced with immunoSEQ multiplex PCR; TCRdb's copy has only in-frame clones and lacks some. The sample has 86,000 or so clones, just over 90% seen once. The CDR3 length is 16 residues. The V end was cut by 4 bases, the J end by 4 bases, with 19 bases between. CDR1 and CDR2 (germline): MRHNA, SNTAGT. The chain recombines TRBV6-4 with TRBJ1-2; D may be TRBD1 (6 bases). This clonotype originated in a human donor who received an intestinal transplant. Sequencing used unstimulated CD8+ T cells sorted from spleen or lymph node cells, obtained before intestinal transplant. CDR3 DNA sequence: TGTGCCAGCAGTGCCTCAGTCCCGGGACACTTCTATGGCTACACCTTC. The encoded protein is CASSASVPGHFYGYTF.